This is a list of T cell receptor beta chains from one sample in a study of blood T cell repertoires in COVID-19. Libraries were prepared by immunoSEQ multiplex PCR; TCRdb keeps only in-frame clonotypes and omits some of them. The sample includes some 150,000 clones, approximately 80% seen only once; the top ten take around 4.2%. Sequenced material: peripheral blood. The origin of the receptors is a woman older than 75 with active or convalescent COVID-19. Both conserved end residues are part of each CDR3. The order of the fields is clone size, V gene, D gene, J gene, CDR3 DNA, CDR3 protein. D genes are given only for firm matches. Clone size is stated in some rows and not others, as once, few, many or a class when expanded.

abundance: .; v_gene: TRBV6-6; d_gene: .; j_gene: TRBJ1-1; CDR3nt: TGTGCCAGCAGTTATGGCCTGGCCACTGAAGCTTTCTTT; CDR3aa: CASSYGLATEAFF
abundance: .; v_gene: TRBV27; d_gene: .; j_gene: TRBJ1-5; CDR3nt: TGTGCCAGCACAAAATCGGGACACCTAAATCAGCCCCAGCATTTT; CDR3aa: CASTKSGHLNQPQHF
abundance: .; v_gene: TRBV30; d_gene: TRBD1; j_gene: TRBJ2-1; CDR3nt: TGTGCCTGGAGCGCCGCCCAGGGGGTGTACAATGAGCAGTTCTTC; CDR3aa: CAWSAAQGVYNEQFF
abundance: .; v_gene: TRBV4-1; d_gene: TRBD1; j_gene: TRBJ1-6; CDR3nt: TGCGCCAGCAGCCAGGCACGACAGGGGAGAATTTCACCCCTCCACTTT; CDR3aa: CASSQARQGRISPLHF
abundance: .; v_gene: TRBV5-5; d_gene: .; j_gene: TRBJ1-6; CDR3nt: TGTGCCAGCAGCTTGGCCGCAGATAATTCACCCCTCCACTTT; CDR3aa: CASSLAADNSPLHF
abundance: .; v_gene: TRBV19; d_gene: TRBD2; j_gene: TRBJ2-7; CDR3nt: TGTGCCAGTAGTCGGCGGGAGGGACCCCCGGGCTTC; CDR3aa: CASSRREGPPGF
abundance: .; v_gene: TRBV5-1; d_gene: .; j_gene: TRBJ1-1; CDR3nt: TGCGCCAGCAGCTTTCAGGCGGGCGTACGCACTGAAGCTTTCTTT; CDR3aa: CASSFQAGVRTEAFF
abundance: .; v_gene: TRBV4-1; d_gene: .; j_gene: TRBJ1-6; CDR3nt: TGCGCCAGCAGCCAACCCGACAGGCCAAATTCACCCCTCCACTTT; CDR3aa: CASSQPDRPNSPLHF
abundance: .; v_gene: TRBV21-1; d_gene: .; j_gene: TRBJ1-5; CDR3nt: TGTGCCAGCAGGGACAGGGACAATCAGCCCCAGCATTTT; CDR3aa: CASRDRDNQPQHF
abundance: .; v_gene: TRBV19; d_gene: TRBD1; j_gene: TRBJ1-5; CDR3nt: TGTGCCAGTGGGCGGACAGGGCCTCCCCAGCATTTT; CDR3aa: CASGRTGPPQHF
abundance: .; v_gene: TRBV6-8; d_gene: .; j_gene: TRBJ1-1; CDR3nt: TGTGCCAGCAGTTACGCCAGGGAGGTTGAAGCTTTCTTT; CDR3aa: CASSYAREVEAFF
abundance: .; v_gene: TRBV9; d_gene: TRBD2; j_gene: TRBJ2-5; CDR3nt: TGTGCCAGCAGCGTGGGACTAGCGGGGGGGCGGCAAGAGACCCAGTACTTC; CDR3aa: CASSVGLAGGRQETQYF
abundance: .; v_gene: TRBV4-2; d_gene: .; j_gene: TRBJ2-3; CDR3nt: TGTGCCAGCAGCCAACAACCGGGAATCCCCACAGATACGCAGTATTTT; CDR3aa: CASSQQPGIPTDTQYF
abundance: .; v_gene: TRBV18; d_gene: .; j_gene: TRBJ1-3; CDR3nt: TGTGCCAGCTCACCTAATCCGGGAGACACCATATATTTT; CDR3aa: CASSPNPGDTIYF
abundance: once; v_gene: TRBV7-3; d_gene: TRBD1; j_gene: TRBJ2-1; CDR3nt: TGTGCCAGCAGAGAACAGGGGGCCGATGAGCAGTTCTTC; CDR3aa: CASREQGADEQFF
abundance: .; v_gene: TRBV19; d_gene: .; j_gene: TRBJ2-3; CDR3nt: TGTGCCAGTAGTATAAAGGGAGGCCCCACAGATACGCAGTATTTT; CDR3aa: CASSIKGGPTDTQYF
abundance: .; v_gene: TRBV6-2/TRBV6-3; d_gene: .; j_gene: TRBJ1-5; CDR3nt: TGTGCCAGCAGTTACTATGACATCAATCAGCCCCAGCATTTT; CDR3aa: CASSYYDINQPQHF
abundance: .; v_gene: TRBV5-5; d_gene: .; j_gene: TRBJ2-7; CDR3nt: TGTGCCAGCAGCTTTTATACTACCTCCTACGAGCAGTACTTC; CDR3aa: CASSFYTTSYEQYF
abundance: .; v_gene: TRBV2; d_gene: .; j_gene: TRBJ2-5; CDR3nt: TGTGCCAGCCGCGGGCGGGGCCAAGAGACCCAGTACTTC; CDR3aa: CASRGRGQETQYF
abundance: few; v_gene: TRBV13; d_gene: TRBD1; j_gene: TRBJ1-1; CDR3nt: TGTGCCAGCAGGCGGACCTGGACAGGGGGGGGTACTGAAGCTTTCTTT; CDR3aa: CASRRTWTGGGTEAFF
abundance: .; v_gene: TRBV2; d_gene: TRBD1; j_gene: TRBJ2-5; CDR3nt: TGTGCCAGCTCCCGGACAGGGAGATACCAAGAGACCCAGTACTTC; CDR3aa: CASSRTGRYQETQYF
abundance: .; v_gene: TRBV5-4; d_gene: .; j_gene: TRBJ1-2; CDR3nt: TGTGCCAGCAGCGGGGGACAACCGCTAAACTATGGCTACACCTTC; CDR3aa: CASSGGQPLNYGYTF
abundance: once; v_gene: TRBV2; d_gene: TRBD1; j_gene: TRBJ2-7; CDR3nt: TGTGCCAGCAGTGAGCCAACAGGGGCGGCCGAGCAGTACTTC; CDR3aa: CASSEPTGAAEQYF
abundance: .; v_gene: TRBV7-2; d_gene: .; j_gene: TRBJ1-1; CDR3nt: TGTGCCAGCAGCTTTAAACAGGGTGTCTCTGAAGCTTTCTTT; CDR3aa: CASSFKQGVSEAFF
abundance: .; v_gene: TRBV4-3; d_gene: .; j_gene: TRBJ1-1; CDR3nt: TGCGCCAGCAGCCAAGTTAGAGGCACTGAAGCTTTCTTT; CDR3aa: CASSQVRGTEAFF
abundance: once; v_gene: TRBV5-1; d_gene: TRBD1; j_gene: TRBJ2-1; CDR3nt: TGCGCCAGCAACAAACAGACAGGGGGAGTCTCATACAATGAGCAGTTCTTC; CDR3aa: CASNKQTGGVSYNEQFF
abundance: .; v_gene: TRBV11-1; d_gene: .; j_gene: TRBJ2-7; CDR3nt: TGTGCCAGCAGCTTTAGGTCGGACAGCTCCTACGAGCAGTACTTC; CDR3aa: CASSFRSDSSYEQYF
abundance: .; v_gene: TRBV6-5; d_gene: .; j_gene: TRBJ1-2; CDR3nt: TGTGCCAGCAGTTACTCAACCGGAGGGTTGCACTATGGCTACACCTTC; CDR3aa: CASSYSTGGLHYGYTF
abundance: .; v_gene: TRBV7-9; d_gene: TRBD1; j_gene: TRBJ1-1; CDR3nt: TGTGCCAGCAGCTTAAGGACAGGGGGCGCACGGGACACTGAAGCTTTCTTT; CDR3aa: CASSLRTGGARDTEAFF
abundance: .; v_gene: TRBV7-2; d_gene: .; j_gene: TRBJ1-1; CDR3nt: TGTGCCAGCAGCTTAGAGTACAGTTCCACTGAAGCTTTCTTT; CDR3aa: CASSLEYSSTEAFF
abundance: .; v_gene: TRBV5-5; d_gene: TRBD1; j_gene: TRBJ2-3; CDR3nt: TGTGCCAGCAGCGTTGGACAGGGAACATTCACAGATACGCAGTATTTT; CDR3aa: CASSVGQGTFTDTQYF
abundance: .; v_gene: TRBV7-9; d_gene: TRBD1; j_gene: TRBJ1-5; CDR3nt: TGTGCCAGCAGCCCTGGGACAGGGGATTCCTATAGCAATCAGCCCCAGCATTTT; CDR3aa: CASSPGTGDSYSNQPQHF
abundance: .; v_gene: TRBV7-2; d_gene: .; j_gene: TRBJ2-3; CDR3nt: TGTGCCAGCAGCTTAGATCTCGCAGATACGCAGTATTTT; CDR3aa: CASSLDLADTQYF
abundance: .; v_gene: TRBV19; d_gene: .; j_gene: TRBJ1-5; CDR3nt: TGTGCCAGTTGTTTGGGGACATATAGCAATCAGCCCCAGCATTTT; CDR3aa: CASCLGTYSNQPQHF
abundance: once; v_gene: TRBV4-1; d_gene: TRBD1; j_gene: TRBJ2-2; CDR3nt: TGCGCCAGCAGCCATCCAATGGGGGGACAGGCGAACACCGGGGAGCTGTTTTTT; CDR3aa: CASSHPMGGQANTGELFF
abundance: .; v_gene: TRBV10-1; d_gene: .; j_gene: TRBJ2-1; CDR3nt: TGCGCCAGCAGTGAGTCCCGCGGGACAGTCTACAATGAGCAGTTCTTC; CDR3aa: CASSESRGTVYNEQFF
abundance: .; v_gene: TRBV10-3; d_gene: .; j_gene: TRBJ1-2; CDR3nt: TGTGCCATCTTGTTGGCGTCAGGGGCTAACTATGGCTACACCTTC; CDR3aa: CAILLASGANYGYTF
abundance: .; v_gene: TRBV3-1/TRBV3-2; d_gene: TRBD1; j_gene: TRBJ2-7; CDR3nt: TGTGCCAGCAGCCCGACAGGGCCCCCGCAAGGTTGGTACTTC; CDR3aa: CASSPTGPPQGWYF
abundance: .; v_gene: TRBV7-7; d_gene: TRBD2; j_gene: TRBJ2-1; CDR3nt: TGTGCTAGCAGCTTCAGACTAGCGGGGGAATTAGACGAGCAGTTCTTC; CDR3aa: CASSFRLAGELDEQFF
abundance: .; v_gene: TRBV7-3; d_gene: TRBD1; j_gene: TRBJ1-1; CDR3nt: TGTGCCAGCAGACCGGGACAGGGGAACACTGAAGCTTTCTTT; CDR3aa: CASRPGQGNTEAFF
abundance: .; v_gene: TRBV6-1; d_gene: TRBD2; j_gene: TRBJ2-5; CDR3nt: TGTGCCAGCAGTGAATCTAGCGGGGGGACGGGTGAGACCCAGTACTTC; CDR3aa: CASSESSGGTGETQYF
abundance: .; v_gene: TRBV6-1; d_gene: TRBD1; j_gene: TRBJ1-5; CDR3nt: TGTGCCAGCAGTGAAACCAGGGTAGGGGGCCAGCCCCAGCATTTT; CDR3aa: CASSETRVGGQPQHF
abundance: .; v_gene: TRBV14; d_gene: TRBD1; j_gene: TRBJ1-4; CDR3nt: TGTGCCAGCAGCCCCGACAGGGTCGGTGAAAAACTGTTTTTT; CDR3aa: CASSPDRVGEKLFF
abundance: .; v_gene: TRBV18; d_gene: .; j_gene: TRBJ2-5; CDR3nt: TGTGCCAGCTCACCGTGGAGGGACCAAGAGACCCAGTACTTC; CDR3aa: CASSPWRDQETQYF
abundance: .; v_gene: TRBV10-3; d_gene: .; j_gene: TRBJ1-1; CDR3nt: TGTGCCATCAGTGAGTCTTATAAGAACACTGAAGCTTTCTTT; CDR3aa: CAISESYKNTEAFF
abundance: .; v_gene: TRBV4-1; d_gene: .; j_gene: TRBJ2-7; CDR3nt: TGCGCCAGCAGCCAAGATCTCTGGGGCAGGGGTCGTGACGAGCAGTACTTC; CDR3aa: CASSQDLWGRGRDEQYF
abundance: .; v_gene: TRBV9; d_gene: TRBD2; j_gene: TRBJ2-1; CDR3nt: TGTGCCAGCAGCGTAGGGGGACTAGCGGGGTACAATGAGCAGTTCTTC; CDR3aa: CASSVGGLAGYNEQFF
abundance: once; v_gene: TRBV18; d_gene: TRBD1; j_gene: TRBJ2-1; CDR3nt: TGTGCCAGCTCCTCGGACAGGGGGCGATCGGACAATGAGCAGTTCTTC; CDR3aa: CASSSDRGRSDNEQFF
abundance: .; v_gene: TRBV27; d_gene: TRBD1; j_gene: TRBJ1-5; CDR3nt: TGTGCCAGCAGTTCTTCCGGACAGGGATCGTATCAGCCCCAGCATTTT; CDR3aa: CASSSSGQGSYQPQHF